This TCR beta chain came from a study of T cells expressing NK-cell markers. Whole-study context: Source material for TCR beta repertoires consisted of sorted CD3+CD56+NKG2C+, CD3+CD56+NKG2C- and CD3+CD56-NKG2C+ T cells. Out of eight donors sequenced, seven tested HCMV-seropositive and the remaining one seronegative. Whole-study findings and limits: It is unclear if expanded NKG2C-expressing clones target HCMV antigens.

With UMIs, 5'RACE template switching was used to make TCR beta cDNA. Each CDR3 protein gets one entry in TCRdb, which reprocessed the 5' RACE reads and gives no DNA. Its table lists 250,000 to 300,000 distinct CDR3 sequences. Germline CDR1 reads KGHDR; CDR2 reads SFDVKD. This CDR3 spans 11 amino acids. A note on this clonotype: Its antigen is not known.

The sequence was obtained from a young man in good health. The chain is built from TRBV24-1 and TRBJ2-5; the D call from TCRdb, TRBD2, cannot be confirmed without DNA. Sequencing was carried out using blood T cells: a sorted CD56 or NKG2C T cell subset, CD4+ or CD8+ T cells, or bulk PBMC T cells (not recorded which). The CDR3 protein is CATGLAETQYF.